This entry is about one T cell receptor beta chain. Antigen specificity is unknown. This sample was taken from a study of cytomegalovirus exposure and HLA in healthy donors. Study at large: Earlier, approximately 180 million T cells were analyzed, and 117 million unique TCR beta sequences were found among them.

Regarding the study as a whole: Presence/absence analyses assumed roughly uniform sequencing depth across donors, which may not hold.

PCR was performed using 60 Vbeta and 13 Jbeta primers. Sequencing was performed with immunoSEQ multiplex PCR; in TCRdb, only in-frame clones are kept and a portion is missing. The table has more than 150,000 clones, around 80% seen once. Sequencing was done on a sample of PBMCs. The receptor was derived from a young woman in good health and CMV-seronegative.

The CDR3 region is CASSINRGQASNQPQHF. The CDR3 DNA follows: TGTGCCAGTAGTATCAACAGGGGGCAAGCGAGCAATCAGCCCCAGCATTTT. This chain connects TRBV19 to TRBJ1-5; 9 nucleotides match TRBD1. Germline CDR1 reads LNHDA; CDR2 reads SQIVND (reference sequence). J lost 1 base, V lost 3 bases, and 7 bases had no gene match. The CDR3 consists of 17 residues.